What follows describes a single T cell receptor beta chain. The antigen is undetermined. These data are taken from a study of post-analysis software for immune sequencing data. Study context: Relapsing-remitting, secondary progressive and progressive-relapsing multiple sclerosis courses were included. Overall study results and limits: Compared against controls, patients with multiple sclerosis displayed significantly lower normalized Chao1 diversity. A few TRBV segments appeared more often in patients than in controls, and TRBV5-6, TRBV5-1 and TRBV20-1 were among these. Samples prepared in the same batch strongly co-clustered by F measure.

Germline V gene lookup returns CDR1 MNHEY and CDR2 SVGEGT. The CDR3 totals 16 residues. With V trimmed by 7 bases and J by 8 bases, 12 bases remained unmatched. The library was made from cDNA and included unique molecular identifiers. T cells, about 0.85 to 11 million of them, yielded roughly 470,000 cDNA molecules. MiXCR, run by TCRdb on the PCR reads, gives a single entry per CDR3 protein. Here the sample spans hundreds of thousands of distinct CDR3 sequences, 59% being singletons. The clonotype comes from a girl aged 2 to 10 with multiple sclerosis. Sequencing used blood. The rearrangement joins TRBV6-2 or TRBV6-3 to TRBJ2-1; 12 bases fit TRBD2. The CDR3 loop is CASNILAGGRIDEQFF. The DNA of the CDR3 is TGTGCCAGCAATATACTAGCGGGGGGCAGGATAGATGAGCAGTTCTTC.